This note documents a single T cell receptor beta chain sequence. Its antigen is undetermined. These data come from a study of cytomegalovirus exposure and HLA in healthy donors. This PCR relied on a set of 60 Vbeta primers and 13 Jbeta primers. The assay was immunoSEQ multiplex PCR, and TCRdb's table has in-frame clones only and misses some. The data show 150,000 to 200,000 clones, about 85% seen once. CDR1 is SGHTA, CDR2 FQGNSA, per germline. The CDR3 is made up of 15 amino acids. The study, taken as a whole, reports: High sensitivity and specificity were reportedly achieved when the classifier diagnosed cytomegalovirus status. TRBV6-2, TRBV6-3 and some other V segments were excluded as indistinguishable. As was reported, the HLA-A and HLA-B alleles of most subjects were accurately predicted from TCR beta sequences. Most of the CMV-associated TCR beta chains (in a later analysis) appeared to be HLA-restricted.

Specimen: PBMCs. The gene calls are TRBV7-2 and TRBJ2-3; D is perhaps TRBD2 (6 bases). This TCR was sampled from a man between 18 and 29 years old in good health and CMV-seropositive. The CDR3 is CATRRGESSGDTQYF. For the CDR3, the DNA is TGTGCTACCAGGCGGGGCGAATCTTCGGGGGATACGCAGTATTTT. Drawing the rest from reference TRBV7-2 and TRBJ2-3, the complete variable domain is GAGVSQSPSNKVTEKGKDVELRCDPISGHTALYWYRQSLGQGLEFLIYFQGNSAPDKSGLPSDRFSAERTGGSVSTLTIQRTQQEDSAVYLCATRRGESSGDTQYFGPGTRLTVL.